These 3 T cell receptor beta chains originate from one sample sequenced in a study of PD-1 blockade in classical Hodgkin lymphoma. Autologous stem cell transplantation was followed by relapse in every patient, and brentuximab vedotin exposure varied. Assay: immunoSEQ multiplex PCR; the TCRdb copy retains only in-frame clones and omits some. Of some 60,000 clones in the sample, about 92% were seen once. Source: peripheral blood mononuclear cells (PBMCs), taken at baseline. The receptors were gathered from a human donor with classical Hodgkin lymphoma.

CDR3 amino acids: CASSIPRGSLGSGNQPQHF. In DNA, the CDR3 is TGTGCCAGTAGTATCCCCCGGGGTTCTCTGGGATCGGGCAATCAGCCCCAGCATTTT. The gene calls are TRBV19 and TRBJ1-5; unclear D gene. With 3 bases removed from V and 2 bases from J, the gap between germline ends came to 23 bases. CDR3 size: 19 residues. Germline V gene lookup returns CDR1 LNHDA and CDR2 SQIVND (reference sequence).

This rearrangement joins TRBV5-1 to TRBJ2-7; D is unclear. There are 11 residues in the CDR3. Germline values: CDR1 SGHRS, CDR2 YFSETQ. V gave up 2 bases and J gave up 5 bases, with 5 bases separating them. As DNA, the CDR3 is TGCGCCAGCAGCTTTTCGGACGAGCAGTACTTC. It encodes CASSFSDEQYF.

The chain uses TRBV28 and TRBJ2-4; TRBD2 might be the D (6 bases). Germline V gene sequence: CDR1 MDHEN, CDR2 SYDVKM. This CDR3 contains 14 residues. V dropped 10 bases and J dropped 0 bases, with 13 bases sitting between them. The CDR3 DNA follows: TGTGCCACCACGGGGGTGTTAGCCAAAAACATTCAGTACTTC. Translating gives CATTGVLAKNIQYF.